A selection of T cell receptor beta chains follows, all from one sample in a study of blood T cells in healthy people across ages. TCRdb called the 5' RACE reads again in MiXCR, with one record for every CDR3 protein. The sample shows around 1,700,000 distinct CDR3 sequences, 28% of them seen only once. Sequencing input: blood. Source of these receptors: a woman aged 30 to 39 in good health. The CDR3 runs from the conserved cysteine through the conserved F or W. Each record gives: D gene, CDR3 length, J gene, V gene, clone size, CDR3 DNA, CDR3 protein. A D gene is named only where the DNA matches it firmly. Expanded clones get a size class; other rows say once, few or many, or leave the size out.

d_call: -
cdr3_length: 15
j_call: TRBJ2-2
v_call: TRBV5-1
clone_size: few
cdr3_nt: TGCGCCAGCAGCGTCCCCCGAGGTGGTACCGGGGAGCTGTTTTTT
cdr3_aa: CASSVPRGGTGELFF

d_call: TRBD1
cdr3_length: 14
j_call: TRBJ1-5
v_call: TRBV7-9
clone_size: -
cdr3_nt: TGTGCCAGCAGCTCACAGGGGAACGGCCAGCCCCAGCATTTT
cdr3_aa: CASSSQGNGQPQHF

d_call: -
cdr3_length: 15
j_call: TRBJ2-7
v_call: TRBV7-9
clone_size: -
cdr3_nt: TGTGCCAGCAGCTTAGGGGACGGGGTGATTTACGAGCAGTACTTC
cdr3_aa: CASSLGDGVIYEQYF

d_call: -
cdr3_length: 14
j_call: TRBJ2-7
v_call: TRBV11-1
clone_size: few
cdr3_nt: TGTGCCAGCAGCCGAGGGGGAGCGGAGGACGAGCAGTACTTC
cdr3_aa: CASSRGGAEDEQYF

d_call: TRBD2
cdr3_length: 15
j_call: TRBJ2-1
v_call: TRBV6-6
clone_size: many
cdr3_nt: TGTGCCAGCAGTTACGGGACTAGCGGGGCCAATGAGCAGTTCTTC
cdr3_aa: CASSYGTSGANEQFF

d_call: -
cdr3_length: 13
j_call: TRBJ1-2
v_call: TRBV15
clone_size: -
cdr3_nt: TGTGCCACCAGCAGAGATCCAGGCTATGACTACACCTTC
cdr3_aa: CATSRDPGYDYTF

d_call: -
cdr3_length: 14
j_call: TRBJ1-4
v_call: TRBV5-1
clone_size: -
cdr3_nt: TGCGCCAGCAGCCTTGGGGGGTATAATGAAAAACTGTTTTTT
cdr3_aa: CASSLGGYNEKLFF

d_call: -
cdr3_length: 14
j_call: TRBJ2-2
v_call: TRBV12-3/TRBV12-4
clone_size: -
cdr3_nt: TGTGCCAGCAGGAGGACTATCGGCACCGGGGAGCTGTTTTTT
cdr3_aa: CASRRTIGTGELFF

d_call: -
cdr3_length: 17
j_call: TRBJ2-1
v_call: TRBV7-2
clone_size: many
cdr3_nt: TGTGCCAGCAGTTCAATGCCGGGGCGTAACACCTACAATGAGCAGTTCTTC
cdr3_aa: CASSSMPGRNTYNEQFF

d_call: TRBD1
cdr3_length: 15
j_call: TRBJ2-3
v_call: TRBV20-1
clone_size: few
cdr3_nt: TGCAGTGCTCACCCGGGACAGGGGGCTCCAGATACGCAGTATTTT
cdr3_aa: CSAHPGQGAPDTQYF

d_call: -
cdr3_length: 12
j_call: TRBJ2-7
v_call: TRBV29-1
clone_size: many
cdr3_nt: TGCAGCGTTGACCCAGGGGGGGACGAGCAGTACTTC
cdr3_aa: CSVDPGGDEQYF

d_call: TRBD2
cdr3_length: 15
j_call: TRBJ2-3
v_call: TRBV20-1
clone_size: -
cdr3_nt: TGCAGTGCCCGCCCCAGGACTAGCGGCACAGATACGCAGTATTTT
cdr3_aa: CSARPRTSGTDTQYF

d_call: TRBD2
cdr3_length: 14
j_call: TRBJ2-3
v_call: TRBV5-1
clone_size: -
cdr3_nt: TGCGCCAGCAGCTTGACTAGCGTAACAGATACGCAGTATTTT
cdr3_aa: CASSLTSVTDTQYF

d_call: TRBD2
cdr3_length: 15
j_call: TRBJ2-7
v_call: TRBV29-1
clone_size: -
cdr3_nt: TGCAGCGTTGAGGCCAGCGGGGGACCGAACTACGAGCAGTACTTC
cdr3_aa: CSVEASGGPNYEQYF

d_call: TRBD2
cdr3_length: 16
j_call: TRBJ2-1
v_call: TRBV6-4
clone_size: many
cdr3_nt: TGTGCCAGCAGTGACACCAGCGGGAGGTCCTACAATGAGCAGTTCTTC
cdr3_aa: CASSDTSGRSYNEQFF

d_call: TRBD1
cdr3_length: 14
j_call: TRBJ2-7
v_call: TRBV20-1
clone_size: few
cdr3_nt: TGCAGTGCCGCCTCGACAGGGACCAACTACGAGCAGTACTTC
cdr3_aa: CSAASTGTNYEQYF

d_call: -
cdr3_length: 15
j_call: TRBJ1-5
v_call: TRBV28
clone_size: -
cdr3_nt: TGTGCCAGCAGCCTCATAAAAGGAGGGAGGGAGCCCCAGCATTTT
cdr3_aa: CASSLIKGGREPQHF

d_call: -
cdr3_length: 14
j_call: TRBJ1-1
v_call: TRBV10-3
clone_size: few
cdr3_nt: TGTGCCATCAGTGAGTCAGGGGAGGGCACTGAAGCTTTCTTT
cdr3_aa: CAISESGEGTEAFF

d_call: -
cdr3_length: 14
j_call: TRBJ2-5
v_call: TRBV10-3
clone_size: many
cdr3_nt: TGTGCCATCAGCGACGACGGGTACCAAGAGACCCAGTACTTC
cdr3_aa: CAISDDGYQETQYF

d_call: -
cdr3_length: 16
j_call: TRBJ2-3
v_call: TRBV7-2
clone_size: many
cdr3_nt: TGTGCCAGCAGCTTAGGCGGAAGGCGAGACACAGATACGCAGTATTTT
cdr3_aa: CASSLGGRRDTDTQYF

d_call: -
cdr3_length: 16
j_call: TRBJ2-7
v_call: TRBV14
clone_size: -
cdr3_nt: TGTGCCAGCAGCCCCCAGGCCGGGTTGGAGTCCTACGAGCAGTACTTC
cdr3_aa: CASSPQAGLESYEQYF

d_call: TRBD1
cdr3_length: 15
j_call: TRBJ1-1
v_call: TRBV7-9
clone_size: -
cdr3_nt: TGTGCCAGCAGCTCACTAGGGACAGCCAACACTGAAGCTTTCTTT
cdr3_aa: CASSSLGTANTEAFF